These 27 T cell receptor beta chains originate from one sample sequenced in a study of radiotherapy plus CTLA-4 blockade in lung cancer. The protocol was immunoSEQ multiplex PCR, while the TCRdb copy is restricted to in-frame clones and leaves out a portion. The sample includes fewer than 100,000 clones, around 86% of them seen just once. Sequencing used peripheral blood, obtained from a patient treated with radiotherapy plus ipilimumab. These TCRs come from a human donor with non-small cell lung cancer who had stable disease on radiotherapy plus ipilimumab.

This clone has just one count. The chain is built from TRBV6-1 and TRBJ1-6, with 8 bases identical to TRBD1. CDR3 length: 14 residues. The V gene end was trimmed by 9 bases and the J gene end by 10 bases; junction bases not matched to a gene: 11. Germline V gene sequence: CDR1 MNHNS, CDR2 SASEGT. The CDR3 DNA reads TGTGCCAGTAGGCAGGGGGCCGATGGCTCACCCCTCCACTTT. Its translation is CASRQGADGSPLHF.

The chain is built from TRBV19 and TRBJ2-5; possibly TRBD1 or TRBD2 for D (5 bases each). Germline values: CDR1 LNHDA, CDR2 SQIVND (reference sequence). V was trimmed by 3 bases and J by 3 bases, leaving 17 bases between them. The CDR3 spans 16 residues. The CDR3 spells CASSIGAKISEETQYF. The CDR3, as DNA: TGTGCCAGTAGTATTGGGGCAAAAATTAGCGAAGAGACCCAGTACTTC.

CDR3 region: CASSLGGDTEAFF. As DNA, the CDR3 is TGCGCCAGCAGCTTGGGCGGGGACACTGAAGCTTTCTTT. The chain carries TRBV5-1 and TRBJ1-1; D is undetermined. Trimming shortened V by 0 bases and J by 3 bases, and 6 bases separated the two germline ends. The CDR3 has 13 residues. Germline values: CDR1 SGHRS, CDR2 YFSETQ.

This CDR3 is CASSVSGQWYTGELFF. The DNA of the CDR3 is TGTGCCAGCAGCGTATCAGGGCAGTGGTACACCGGGGAGCTGTTTTTT. The V call is TRBV9, the J call TRBJ2-2; D might be TRBD1 (5 bases). CDR1 is SGDLS and CDR2 is YYNGEE in the germline V gene. The CDR3 is 16 residues long. V dropped 1 base and J dropped 3 bases, with 13 bases sitting between them.

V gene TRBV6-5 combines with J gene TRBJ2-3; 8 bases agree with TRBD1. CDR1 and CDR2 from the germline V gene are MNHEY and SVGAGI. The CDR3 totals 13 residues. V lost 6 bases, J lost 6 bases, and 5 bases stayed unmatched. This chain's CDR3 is CASSKQGVDTQYF. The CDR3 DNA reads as TGTGCCAGCAGCAAACAGGGGGTGGATACGCAGTATTTT.

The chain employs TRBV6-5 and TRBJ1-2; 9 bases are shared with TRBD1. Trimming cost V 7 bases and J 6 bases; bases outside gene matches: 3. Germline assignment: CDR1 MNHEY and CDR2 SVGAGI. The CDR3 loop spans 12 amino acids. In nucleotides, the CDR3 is TGTGCCAGCACTAGGACAGGGGATGGCTACACCTTC. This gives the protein CASTRTGDGYTF.

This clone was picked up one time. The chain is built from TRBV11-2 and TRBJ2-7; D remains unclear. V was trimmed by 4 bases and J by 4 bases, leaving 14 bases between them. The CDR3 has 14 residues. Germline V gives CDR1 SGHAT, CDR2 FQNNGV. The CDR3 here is CASSSATGPYEQYF. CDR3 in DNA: TGTGCCAGCAGCTCCGCTACTGGCCCTTACGAGCAGTACTTC.

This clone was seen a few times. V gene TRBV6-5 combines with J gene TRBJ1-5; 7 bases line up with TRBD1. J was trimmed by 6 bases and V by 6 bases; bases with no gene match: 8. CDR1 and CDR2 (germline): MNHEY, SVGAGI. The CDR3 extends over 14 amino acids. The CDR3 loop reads CASSLRGTLQPQHF. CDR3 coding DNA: TGTGCCAGCAGCCTCAGGGGGACCCTTCAGCCCCAGCATTTT.

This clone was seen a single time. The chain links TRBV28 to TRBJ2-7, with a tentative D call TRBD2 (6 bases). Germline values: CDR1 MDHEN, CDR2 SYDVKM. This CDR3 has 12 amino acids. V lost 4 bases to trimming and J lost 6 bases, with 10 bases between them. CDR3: CASSSAGSEQYF. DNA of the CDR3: TGTGCCAGCAGTTCAGCGGGTTCCGAGCAGTACTTC.

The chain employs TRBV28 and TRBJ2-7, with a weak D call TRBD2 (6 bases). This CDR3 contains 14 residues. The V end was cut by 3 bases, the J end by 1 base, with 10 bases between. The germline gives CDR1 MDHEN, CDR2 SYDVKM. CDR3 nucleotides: TGTGCCAGCAGTTTCCAGGGAGGTTCCTACGAGCAGTACTTC. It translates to CASSFQGGSYEQYF. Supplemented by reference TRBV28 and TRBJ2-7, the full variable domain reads DVKVTQSSRYLVKRTGEKVFLECVQDMDHENMFWYRQDPGLGLRLIYFSYDVKMKEKGDIPEGYSVSREKKERFSLILESASTNQTSMYLCASSFQGGSYEQYFGPGTRLTVT.

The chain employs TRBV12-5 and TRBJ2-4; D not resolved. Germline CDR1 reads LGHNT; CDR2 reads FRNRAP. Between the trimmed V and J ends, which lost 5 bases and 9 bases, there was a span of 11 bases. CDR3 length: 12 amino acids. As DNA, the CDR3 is TGTGCTAGTGGTCCCTGCTTGGGCATTCAGTACTTC. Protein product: CASGPCLGIQYF. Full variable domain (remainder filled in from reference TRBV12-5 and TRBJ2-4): DARVTQTPRHKVTEMGQEVTMRCQPILGHNTVFWYRQTMMQGLELLAYFRNRAPLDDSGMPKDRFSAEMPDATLATLKIQPSEPRDSAVYFCASGPCLGIQYFGAGTRLSVL.

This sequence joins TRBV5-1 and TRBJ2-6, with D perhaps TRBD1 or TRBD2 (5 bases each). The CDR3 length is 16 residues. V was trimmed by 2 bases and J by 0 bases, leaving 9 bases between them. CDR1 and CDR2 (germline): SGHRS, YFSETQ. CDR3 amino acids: CASSLGTSSGANVLTF. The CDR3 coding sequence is TGCGCCAGCAGCTTAGGGACCAGCTCTGGGGCCAACGTCCTGACTTTC.

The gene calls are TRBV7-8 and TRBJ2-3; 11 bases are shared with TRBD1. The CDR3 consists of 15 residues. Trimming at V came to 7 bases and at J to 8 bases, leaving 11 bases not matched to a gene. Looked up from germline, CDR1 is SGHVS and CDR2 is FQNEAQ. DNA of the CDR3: TGTGCCAGCACCCGTTGGACAGGGGGCGTCGTTACGCAGTATTTT. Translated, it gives CASTRWTGGVVTQYF.

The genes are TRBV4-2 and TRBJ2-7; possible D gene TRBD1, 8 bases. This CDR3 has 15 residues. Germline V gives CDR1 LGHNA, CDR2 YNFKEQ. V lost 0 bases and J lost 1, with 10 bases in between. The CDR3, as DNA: TGTGCCAGCAGCCAAGAACAGGGGGGGTCCTACGAGCAGTACTTC. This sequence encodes CASSQEQGGSYEQYF.

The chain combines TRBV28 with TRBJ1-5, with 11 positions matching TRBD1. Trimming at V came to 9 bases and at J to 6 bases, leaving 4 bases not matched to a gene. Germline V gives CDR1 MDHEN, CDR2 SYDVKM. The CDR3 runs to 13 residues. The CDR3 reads CASRTGGGQPQHF. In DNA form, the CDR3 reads TGTGCCAGTAGGACAGGGGGCGGTCAGCCCCAGCATTTT. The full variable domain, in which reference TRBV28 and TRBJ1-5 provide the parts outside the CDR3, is DVKVTQSSRYLVKRTGEKVFLECVQDMDHENMFWYRQDPGLGLRLIYFSYDVKMKEKGDIPEGYSVSREKKERFSLILESASTNQTSMYLCASRTGGGQPQHFGDGTRLSIL.

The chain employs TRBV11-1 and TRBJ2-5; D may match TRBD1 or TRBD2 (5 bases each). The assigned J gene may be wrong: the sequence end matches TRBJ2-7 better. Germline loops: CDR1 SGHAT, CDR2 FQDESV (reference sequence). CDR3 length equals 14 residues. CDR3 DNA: TGTGCCAGCAGCCACCGGGACCCCCCCTACGAGCAGTACTTC. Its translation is CASSHRDPPYEQYF.

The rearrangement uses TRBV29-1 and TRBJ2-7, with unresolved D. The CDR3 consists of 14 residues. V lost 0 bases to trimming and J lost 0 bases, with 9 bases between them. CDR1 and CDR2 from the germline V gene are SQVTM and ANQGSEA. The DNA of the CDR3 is TGCAGCGTTGAAGATCGTAGCAGCTCCTACGAGCAGTACTTC. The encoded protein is CSVEDRSSSYEQYF.

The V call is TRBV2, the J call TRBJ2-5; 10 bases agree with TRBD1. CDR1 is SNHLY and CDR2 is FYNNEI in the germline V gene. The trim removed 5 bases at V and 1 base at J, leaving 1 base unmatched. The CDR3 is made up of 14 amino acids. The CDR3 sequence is CASSRTGGQETQYF. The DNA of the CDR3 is TGTGCCAGCAGTCGGACAGGGGGCCAAGAGACCCAGTACTTC.

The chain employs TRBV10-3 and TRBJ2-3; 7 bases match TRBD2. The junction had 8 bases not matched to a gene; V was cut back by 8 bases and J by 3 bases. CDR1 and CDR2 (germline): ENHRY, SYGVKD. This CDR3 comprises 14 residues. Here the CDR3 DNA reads TGTGCCATCGAGGGAGGGGTGGGTACAGATACGCAGTATTTT. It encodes CAIEGGVGTDTQYF.

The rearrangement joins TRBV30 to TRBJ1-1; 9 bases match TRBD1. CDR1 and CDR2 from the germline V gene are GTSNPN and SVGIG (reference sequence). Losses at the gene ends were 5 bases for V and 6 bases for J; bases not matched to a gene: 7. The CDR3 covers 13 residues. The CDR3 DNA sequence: TGTGCCTGGGCCGGACAGGGGTGGCCTGAAGCTTTCTTT. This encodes CAWAGQGWPEAFF.

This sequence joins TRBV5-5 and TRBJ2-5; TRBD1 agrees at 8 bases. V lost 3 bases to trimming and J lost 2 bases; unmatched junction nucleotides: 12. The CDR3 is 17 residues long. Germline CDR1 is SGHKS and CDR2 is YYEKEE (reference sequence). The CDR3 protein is CASSSGQGLGIQETQYF. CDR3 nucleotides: TGTGCCAGCAGCTCAGGACAGGGCCTAGGTATACAAGAGACCCAGTACTTC.

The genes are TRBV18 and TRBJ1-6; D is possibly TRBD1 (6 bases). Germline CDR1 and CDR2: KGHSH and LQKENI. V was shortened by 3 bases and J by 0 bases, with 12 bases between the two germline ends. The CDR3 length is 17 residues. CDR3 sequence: CASSPAGESSYNSPLHF. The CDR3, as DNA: TGTGCCAGCTCACCGGCAGGGGAGAGCTCCTATAATTCACCCCTCCACTTT.

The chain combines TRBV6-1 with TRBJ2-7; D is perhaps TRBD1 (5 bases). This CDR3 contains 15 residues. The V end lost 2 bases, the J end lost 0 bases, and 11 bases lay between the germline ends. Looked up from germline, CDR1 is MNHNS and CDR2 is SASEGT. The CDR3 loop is CASSESHRSSYEQYF. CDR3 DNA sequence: TGTGCCAGCAGTGAATCACACAGGAGCTCCTACGAGCAGTACTTC.

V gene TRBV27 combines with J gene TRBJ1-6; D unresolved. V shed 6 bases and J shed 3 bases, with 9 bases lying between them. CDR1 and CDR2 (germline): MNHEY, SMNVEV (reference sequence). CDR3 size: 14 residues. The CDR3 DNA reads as TGTGCCAGCAGAAAAGGAGACTATAATTCACCCCTCCACTTT. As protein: CASRKGDYNSPLHF.

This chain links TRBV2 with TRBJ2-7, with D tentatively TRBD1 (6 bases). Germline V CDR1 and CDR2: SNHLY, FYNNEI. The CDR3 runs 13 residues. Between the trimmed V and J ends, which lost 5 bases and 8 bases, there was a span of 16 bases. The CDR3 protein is CASSQYSDSQQYF. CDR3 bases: TGTGCCAGCAGTCAATACTCGGACAGCCAGCAGTACTTC.

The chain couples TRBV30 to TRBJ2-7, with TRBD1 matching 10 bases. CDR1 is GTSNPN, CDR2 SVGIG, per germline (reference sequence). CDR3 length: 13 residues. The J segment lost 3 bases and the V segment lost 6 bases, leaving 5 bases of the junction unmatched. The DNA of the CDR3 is TGTGCCTGTCTCCGGGACAGGGGCTACGAGCAGTACTTC. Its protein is CACLRDRGYEQYF.

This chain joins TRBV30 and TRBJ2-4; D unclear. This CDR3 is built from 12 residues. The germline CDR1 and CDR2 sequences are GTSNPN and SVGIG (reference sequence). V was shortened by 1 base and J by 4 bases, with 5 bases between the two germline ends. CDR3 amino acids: CAWSGIKNIQYF. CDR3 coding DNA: TGTGCCTGGAGTGGGATAAAAAACATTCAGTACTTC.